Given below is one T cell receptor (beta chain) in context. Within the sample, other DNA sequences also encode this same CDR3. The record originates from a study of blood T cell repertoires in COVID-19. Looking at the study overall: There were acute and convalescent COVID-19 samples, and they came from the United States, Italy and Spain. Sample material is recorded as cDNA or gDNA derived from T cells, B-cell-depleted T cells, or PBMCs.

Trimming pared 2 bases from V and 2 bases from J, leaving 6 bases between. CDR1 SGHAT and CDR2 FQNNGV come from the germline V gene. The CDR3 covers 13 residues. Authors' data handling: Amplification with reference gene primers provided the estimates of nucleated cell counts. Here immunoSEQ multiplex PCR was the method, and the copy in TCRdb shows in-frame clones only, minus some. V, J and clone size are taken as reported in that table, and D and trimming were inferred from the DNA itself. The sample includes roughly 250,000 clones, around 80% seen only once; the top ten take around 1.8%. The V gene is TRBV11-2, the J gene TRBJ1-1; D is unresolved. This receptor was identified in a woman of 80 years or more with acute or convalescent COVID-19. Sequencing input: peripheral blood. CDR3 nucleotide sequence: TGTGCCAGCAGCTTAAACAGAAACACTGAAGCTTTCTTT. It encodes CASSLNRNTEAFF.